This T cell receptor (beta chain) was observed in a study of sequential checkpoint blockade in melanoma. The CDR3 is 14 amino acids. Germline lookup yields CDR1 PRHDT and CDR2 FYEKMQ (reference sequence). V gave up 9 bases and J gave up 0 bases, with 12 bases separating them. This clone is medium-sized (0.01 to 0.1%) within its sample. Method: immunoSEQ multiplex PCR; TCRdb's copy keeps in-frame clones and lacks some. The data contain around 3,600 clones, roughly 45% of them singletons. Documented treatment: randomized to nivolumab then ipilimumab (arm A) or the reverse (arm B). The chain couples TRBV13 to TRBJ1-3, with D hard to call. This material consisted of CD8+ T cells sorted from blood (inferred from file names), taken from a patient given nivolumab and ipilimumab in sequence. This sequence was found in a human donor with melanoma. CDR3 region: CASNPAGSGNTIYF. In nucleotides, the CDR3 is TGTGCCAGTAACCCGGCGGGCTCTGGAAACACCATATATTTT.